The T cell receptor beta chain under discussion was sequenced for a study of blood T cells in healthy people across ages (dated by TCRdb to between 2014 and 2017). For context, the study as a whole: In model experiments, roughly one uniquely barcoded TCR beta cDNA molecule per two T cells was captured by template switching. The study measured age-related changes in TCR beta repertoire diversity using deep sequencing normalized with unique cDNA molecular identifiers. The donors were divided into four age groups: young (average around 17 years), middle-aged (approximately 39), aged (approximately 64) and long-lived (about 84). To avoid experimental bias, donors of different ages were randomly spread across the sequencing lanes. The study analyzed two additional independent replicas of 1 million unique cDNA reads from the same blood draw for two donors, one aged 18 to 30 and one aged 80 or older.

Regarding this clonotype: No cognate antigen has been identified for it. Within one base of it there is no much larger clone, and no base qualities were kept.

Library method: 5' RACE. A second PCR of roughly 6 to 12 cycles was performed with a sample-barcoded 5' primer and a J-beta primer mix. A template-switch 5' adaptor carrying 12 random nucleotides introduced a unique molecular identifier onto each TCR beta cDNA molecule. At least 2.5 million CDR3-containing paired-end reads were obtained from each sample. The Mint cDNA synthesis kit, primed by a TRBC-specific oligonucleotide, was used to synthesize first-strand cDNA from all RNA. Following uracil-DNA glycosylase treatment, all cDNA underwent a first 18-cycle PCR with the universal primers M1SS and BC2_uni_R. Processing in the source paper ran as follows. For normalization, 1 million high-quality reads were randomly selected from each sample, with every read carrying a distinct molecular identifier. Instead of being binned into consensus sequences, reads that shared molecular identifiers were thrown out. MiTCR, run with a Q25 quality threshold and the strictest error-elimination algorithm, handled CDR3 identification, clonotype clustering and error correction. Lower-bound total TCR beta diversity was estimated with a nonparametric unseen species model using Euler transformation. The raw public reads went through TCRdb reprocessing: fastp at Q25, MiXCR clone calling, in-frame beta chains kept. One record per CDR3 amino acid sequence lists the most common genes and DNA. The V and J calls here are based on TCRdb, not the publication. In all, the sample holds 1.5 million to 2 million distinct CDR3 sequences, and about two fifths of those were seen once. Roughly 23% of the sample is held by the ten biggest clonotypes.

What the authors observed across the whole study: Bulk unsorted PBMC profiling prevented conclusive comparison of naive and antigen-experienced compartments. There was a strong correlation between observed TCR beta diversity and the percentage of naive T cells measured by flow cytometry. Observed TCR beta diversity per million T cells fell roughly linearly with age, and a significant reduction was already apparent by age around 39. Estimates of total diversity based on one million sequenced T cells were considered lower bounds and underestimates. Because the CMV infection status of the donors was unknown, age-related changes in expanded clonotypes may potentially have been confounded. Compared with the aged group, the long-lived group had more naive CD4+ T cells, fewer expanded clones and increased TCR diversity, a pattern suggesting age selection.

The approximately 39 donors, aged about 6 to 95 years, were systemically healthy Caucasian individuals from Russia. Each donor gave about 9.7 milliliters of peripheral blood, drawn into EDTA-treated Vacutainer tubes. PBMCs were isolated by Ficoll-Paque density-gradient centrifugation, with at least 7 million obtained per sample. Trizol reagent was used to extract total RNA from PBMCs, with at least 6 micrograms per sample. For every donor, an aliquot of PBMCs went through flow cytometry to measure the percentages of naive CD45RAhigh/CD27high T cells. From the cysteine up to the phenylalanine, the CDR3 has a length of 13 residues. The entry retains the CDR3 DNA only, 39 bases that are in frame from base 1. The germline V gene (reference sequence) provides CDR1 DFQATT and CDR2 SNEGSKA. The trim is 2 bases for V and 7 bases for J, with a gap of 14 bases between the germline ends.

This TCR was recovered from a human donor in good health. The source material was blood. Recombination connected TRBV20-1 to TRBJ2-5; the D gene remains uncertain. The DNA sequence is TGCAGTGCTAGAACCGACGTCACGGGGACCCAGTACTTC. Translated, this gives CSARTDVTGTQYF.